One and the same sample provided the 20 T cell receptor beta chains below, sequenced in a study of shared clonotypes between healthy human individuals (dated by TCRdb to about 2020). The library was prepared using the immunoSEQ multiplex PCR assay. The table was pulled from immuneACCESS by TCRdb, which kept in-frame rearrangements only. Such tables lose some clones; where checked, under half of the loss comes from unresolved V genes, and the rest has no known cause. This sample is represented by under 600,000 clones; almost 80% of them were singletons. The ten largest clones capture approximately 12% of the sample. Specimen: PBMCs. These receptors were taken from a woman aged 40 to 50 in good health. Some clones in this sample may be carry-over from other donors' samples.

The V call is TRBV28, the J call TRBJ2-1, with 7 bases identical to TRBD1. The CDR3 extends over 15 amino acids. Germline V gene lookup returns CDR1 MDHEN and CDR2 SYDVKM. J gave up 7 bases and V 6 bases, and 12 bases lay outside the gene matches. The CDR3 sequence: CASSQGQAAFNEQFF. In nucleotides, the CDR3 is TGTGCCAGCAGCCAAGGACAGGCCGCCTTTAATGAGCAGTTCTTC.

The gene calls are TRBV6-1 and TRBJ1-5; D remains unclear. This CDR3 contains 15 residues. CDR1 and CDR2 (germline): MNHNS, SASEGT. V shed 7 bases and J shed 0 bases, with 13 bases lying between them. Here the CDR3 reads CASKSVGTSNQPQHF. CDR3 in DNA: TGTGCCAGCAAGTCGGTGGGCACTAGCAATCAGCCCCAGCATTTT.

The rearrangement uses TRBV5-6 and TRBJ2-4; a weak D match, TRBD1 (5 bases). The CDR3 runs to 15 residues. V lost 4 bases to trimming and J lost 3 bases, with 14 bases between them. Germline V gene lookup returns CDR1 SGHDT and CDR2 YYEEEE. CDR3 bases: TGTGCCAGCAGCATTTGGGTTAGGGGCAAAAACATTCAGTACTTC. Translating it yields CASSIWVRGKNIQYF.

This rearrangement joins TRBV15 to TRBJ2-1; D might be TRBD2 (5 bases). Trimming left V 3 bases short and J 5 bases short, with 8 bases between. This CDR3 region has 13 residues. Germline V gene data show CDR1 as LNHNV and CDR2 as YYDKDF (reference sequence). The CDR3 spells CATSSEADNEQFF. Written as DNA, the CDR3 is TGTGCCACCAGCAGCGAAGCGGACAATGAGCAGTTCTTC.

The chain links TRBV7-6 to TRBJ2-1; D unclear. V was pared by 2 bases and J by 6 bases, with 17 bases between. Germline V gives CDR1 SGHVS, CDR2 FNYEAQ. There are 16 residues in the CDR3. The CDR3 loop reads CASSLRNGENPNEQFF. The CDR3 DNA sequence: TGTGCCAGCAGCTTAAGGAATGGGGAAAATCCCAATGAGCAGTTCTTC.

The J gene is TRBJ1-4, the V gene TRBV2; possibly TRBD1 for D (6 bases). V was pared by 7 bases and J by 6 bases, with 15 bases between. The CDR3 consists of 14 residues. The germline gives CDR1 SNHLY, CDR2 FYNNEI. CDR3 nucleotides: TGTGCCAGCACCACGGGGGGGGCGTATGAAAAACTGTTTTTT. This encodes CASTTGGAYEKLFF.

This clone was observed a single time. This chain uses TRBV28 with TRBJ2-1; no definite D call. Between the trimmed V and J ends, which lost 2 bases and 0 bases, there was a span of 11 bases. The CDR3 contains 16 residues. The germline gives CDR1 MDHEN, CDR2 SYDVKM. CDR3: CASSLVSLVSYNEQFF. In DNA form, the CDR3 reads TGTGCCAGCAGTTTAGTAAGCCTAGTCTCCTACAATGAGCAGTTCTTC. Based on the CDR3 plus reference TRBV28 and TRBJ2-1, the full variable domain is DVKVTQSSRYLVKRTGEKVFLECVQDMDHENMFWYRQDPGLGLRLIYFSYDVKMKEKGDIPEGYSVSREKKERFSLILESASTNQTSMYLCASSLVSLVSYNEQFFGPGTRLTVL.

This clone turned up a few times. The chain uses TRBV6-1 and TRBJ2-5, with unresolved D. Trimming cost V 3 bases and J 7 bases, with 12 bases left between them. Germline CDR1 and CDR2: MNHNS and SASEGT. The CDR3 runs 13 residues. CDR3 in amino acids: CASSEDPQLTQYF. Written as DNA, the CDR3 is TGTGCCAGCAGTGAGGATCCTCAGCTGACCCAGTACTTC.

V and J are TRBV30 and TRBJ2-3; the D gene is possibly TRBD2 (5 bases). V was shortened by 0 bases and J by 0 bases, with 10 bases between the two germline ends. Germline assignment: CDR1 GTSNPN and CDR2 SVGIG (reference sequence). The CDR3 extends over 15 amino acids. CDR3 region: CAWSVSSGSTDTQYF. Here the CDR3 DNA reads TGTGCCTGGAGTGTAAGTTCGGGAAGCACAGATACGCAGTATTTT. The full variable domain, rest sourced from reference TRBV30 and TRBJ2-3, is SQTIHQWPATLVQPVGSPLSLECTVEGTSNPNLYWYRQAAGRGLQLLFYSVGIGQISSEVPQNLSASRPQDRQFILSSKKLLLSDSGFYLCAWSVSSGSTDTQYFGPGTRLTVL.

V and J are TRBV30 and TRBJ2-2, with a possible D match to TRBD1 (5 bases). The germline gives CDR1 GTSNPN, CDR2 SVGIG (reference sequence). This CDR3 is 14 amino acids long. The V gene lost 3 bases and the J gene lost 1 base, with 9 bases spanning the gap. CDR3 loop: CAWRGRVNTGELFF. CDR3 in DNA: TGTGCCTGGAGGGGCAGGGTGAACACCGGGGAGCTGTTTTTT.

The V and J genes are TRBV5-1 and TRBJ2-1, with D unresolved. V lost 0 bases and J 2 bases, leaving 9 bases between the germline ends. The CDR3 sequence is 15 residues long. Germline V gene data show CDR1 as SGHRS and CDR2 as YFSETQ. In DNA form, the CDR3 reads TGCGCCAGCAGCTTGGGCGCCGGAGCCTACAATGAGCAGTTCTTC. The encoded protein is CASSLGAGAYNEQFF. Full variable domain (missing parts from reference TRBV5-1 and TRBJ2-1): KAGVTQTPRYLIKTRGQQVTLSCSPISGHRSVSWYQQTPGQGLQFLFEYFSETQRNKGNFPGRFSGRQFSNSRSEMNVSTLELGDSALYLCASSLGAGAYNEQFFGPGTRLTVL.

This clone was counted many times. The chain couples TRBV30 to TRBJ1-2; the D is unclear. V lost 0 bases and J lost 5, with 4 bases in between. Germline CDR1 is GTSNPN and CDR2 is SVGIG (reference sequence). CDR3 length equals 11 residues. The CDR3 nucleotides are TGTGCCTGGAGTGTCGGGTATGGCTACACCTTC. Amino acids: CAWSVGYGYTF.

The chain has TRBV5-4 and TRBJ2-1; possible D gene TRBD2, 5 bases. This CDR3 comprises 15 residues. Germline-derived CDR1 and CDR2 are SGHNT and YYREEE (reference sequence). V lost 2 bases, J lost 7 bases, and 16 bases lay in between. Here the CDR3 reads CASSLGLGLENEQFF. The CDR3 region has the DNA TGTGCCAGCAGCTTAGGACTGGGGTTGGAGAATGAGCAGTTCTTC.

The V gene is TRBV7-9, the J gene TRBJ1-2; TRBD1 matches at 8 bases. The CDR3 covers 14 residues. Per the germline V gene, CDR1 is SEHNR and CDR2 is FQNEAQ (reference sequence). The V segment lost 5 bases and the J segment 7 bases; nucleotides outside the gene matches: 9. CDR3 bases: TGTGCCAGCAGCCCTCCGGACAGGGCGGGTGGCTACACCTTC. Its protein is CASSPPDRAGGYTF. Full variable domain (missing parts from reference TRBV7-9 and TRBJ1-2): DTGVSQNPRHKITKRGQNVTFRCDPISEHNRLYWYRQTLGQGPEFLTYFQNEAQLEKSRLLSDRFSAERPKGSFSTLEIQRTEQGDSAMYLCASSPPDRAGGYTFGSGTRLTVV.

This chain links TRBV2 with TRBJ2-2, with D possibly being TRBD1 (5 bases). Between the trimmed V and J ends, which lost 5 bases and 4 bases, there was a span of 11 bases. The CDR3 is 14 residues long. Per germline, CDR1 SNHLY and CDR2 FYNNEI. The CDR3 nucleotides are TGTGCCAGCAGTCCCGCTAGGGGCACCGGGGAGCTGTTTTTT. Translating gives CASSPARGTGELFF.

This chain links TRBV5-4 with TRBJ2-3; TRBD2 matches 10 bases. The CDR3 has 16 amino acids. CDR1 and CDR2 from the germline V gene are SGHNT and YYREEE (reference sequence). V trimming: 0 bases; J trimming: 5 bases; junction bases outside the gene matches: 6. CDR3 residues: CASSLALAGVRDTQYF. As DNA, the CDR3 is TGTGCCAGCAGCTTGGCTCTAGCGGGAGTGAGAGATACGCAGTATTTT.

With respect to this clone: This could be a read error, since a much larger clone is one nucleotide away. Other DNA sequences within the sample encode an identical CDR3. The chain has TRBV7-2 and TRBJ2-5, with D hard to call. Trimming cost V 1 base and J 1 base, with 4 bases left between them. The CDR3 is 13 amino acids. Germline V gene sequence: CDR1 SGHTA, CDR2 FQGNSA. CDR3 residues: CASSLGGQETQYF. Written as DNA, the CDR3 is TGTGCCAGCAGCTTAGGGGGCCAAGAGACCCAGTACTTC. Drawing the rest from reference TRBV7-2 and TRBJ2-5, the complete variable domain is GAGVSQSPSNKVTEKGKDVELRCDPISGHTALYWYRQSLGQGLEFLIYFQGNSAPDKSGLPSDRFSAERTGGSVSTLTIQRTQQEDSAVYLCASSLGGQETQYFGPGTRLLVL.

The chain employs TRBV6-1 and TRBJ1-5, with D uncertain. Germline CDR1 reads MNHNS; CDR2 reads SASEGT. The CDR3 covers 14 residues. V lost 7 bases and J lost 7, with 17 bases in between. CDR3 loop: CASKGSSGRQPQHF. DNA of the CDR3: TGTGCCAGCAAAGGGTCGTCGGGAAGGCAGCCCCAGCATTTT.

CDR3 sequence (DNA): TGTGCCATCAGTGGAGGGGACAGGGGCACAGGGTCACCCTACGAGCAGTACTTC. Encoded protein: CAISGGDRGTGSPYEQYF. This chain links TRBV10-3 with TRBJ2-7, with 10 bases matching TRBD1. CDR1 is ENHRY, CDR2 SYGVKD, per germline. Trimming removed 4 bases from V and 2 bases from J; junction bases left unmatched: 14. CDR3 length: 18 amino acids.

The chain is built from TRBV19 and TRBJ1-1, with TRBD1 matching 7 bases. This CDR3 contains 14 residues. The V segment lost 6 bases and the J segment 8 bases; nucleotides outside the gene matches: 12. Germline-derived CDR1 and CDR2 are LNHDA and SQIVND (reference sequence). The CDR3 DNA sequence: TGTGCCAGTAGGCCGACAGGGAGGGTCTCCGAAGCTTTCTTT. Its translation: CASRPTGRVSEAFF.